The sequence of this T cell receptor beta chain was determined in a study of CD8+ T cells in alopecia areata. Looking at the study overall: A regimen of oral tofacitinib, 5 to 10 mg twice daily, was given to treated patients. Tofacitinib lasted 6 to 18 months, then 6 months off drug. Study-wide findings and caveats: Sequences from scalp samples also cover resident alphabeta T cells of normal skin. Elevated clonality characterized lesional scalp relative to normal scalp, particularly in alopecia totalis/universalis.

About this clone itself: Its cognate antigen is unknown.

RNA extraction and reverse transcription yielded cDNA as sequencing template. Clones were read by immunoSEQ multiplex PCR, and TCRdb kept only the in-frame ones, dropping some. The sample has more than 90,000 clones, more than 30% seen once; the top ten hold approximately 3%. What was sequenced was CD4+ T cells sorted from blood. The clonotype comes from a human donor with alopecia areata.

The CDR3 region is CAWSRSSGIYEQYF. The CDR3 nucleotides read TGTGCCTGGAGCCGCTCCAGTGGGATCTACGAGCAGTACTTC. The chain recombines TRBV30 with TRBJ2-7; D is unresolved. The CDR3 has 14 residues. CDR1 and CDR2 from the germline V gene are GTSNPN and SVGIG (reference sequence). Trimming took off 3 bases at V and 3 bases at J, with 15 bases between the two ends. Combining the CDR3 with reference TRBV30 and TRBJ2-7 gives the whole variable domain SQTIHQWPATLVQPVGSPLSLECTVEGTSNPNLYWYRQAAGRGLQLLFYSVGIGQISSEVPQNLSASRPQDRQFILSSKKLLLSDSGFYLCAWSRSSGIYEQYFGPGTRLTVT.